This T cell receptor (beta chain) was identified in a study of blood T cell repertoires in COVID-19 (dated by TCRdb to about 2020). With regard to the full study: Collaborator samples came from the United States, Italy and Spain and covered acute and convalescent phases of COVID-19. Subjects who had been exposed to COVID-19, were actively infected with it, or had recovered from it provided the deeply sampled blood TCRbeta repertoires that made up the dataset. HLA class I and class II types, where available, came from metadata supplied by the sample provider rather than from assay-based typing. Samples were obtained from the ongoing ImmuneRACE study (first 160 participants) and from roughly 1,300 subjects provided by 6 global collaborators. The sample metadata nearly always contained a de-identified subject ID, COVID-19 status, age in years and sex. The repertoires were made available in a free public database intended to serve as a resource for research on the immune response to SARS-CoV-2. The prospective study material was composed of cDNA or gDNA derived from T cells, B-cell-depleted T cells, or PBMCs.

This clone was recorded only once. The specificity of this receptor is unknown. No much larger clonotype is one base removed from it; base qualities were not supplied. TCRbeta CDR3 regions were amplified from genomic DNA by means of the immunoSEQ Assay, a bias-controlled multiplex PCR. The source study handled its data this way. The number of nucleated cells in each sample was estimated by amplification of reference gene primers within the assay. To quantify the absolute abundance of each unique TCRbeta CDR3 rearrangement, sequence reads were collapsed and filtered. For each sample, productive Simpson clonality was calculated as the square root of Simpson's diversity index over productive rearrangements. The table was pulled from immuneACCESS by TCRdb, which kept in-frame rearrangements only. Such tables lose some clones; where checked, under half of the loss comes from unresolved V genes, and the rest has no known cause. V, J and clone size were drawn from that table, and D and trimming were deduced from the DNA. Present in this sample are about 150,000 clones, around 84% of which were seen just once. The top ten clonotypes cover roughly 2% of the sample.

Each collaborating institution followed its own protocols to collect whole blood in K2EDTA tubes. For TCRbeta analysis, collaborators shipped samples as frozen whole blood, isolated PBMCs, or DNA extracted from either of those sample types. The V end gives up 5 bases and the J end 5 bases, leaving 5 bases in the junction not matched to a gene. Sequences SEHNR (CDR1) and FQNEAQ (CDR2) are obtained from the germline V gene (reference sequence). Including cysteine and phenylalanine, the CDR3 has 14 amino acids. Solely the CDR3 DNA is kept, with 42 bases framed from the first base. Results the study describes overall, beyond this receptor: Clinical and demographic metadata were provided uncurated, with the amount varying by source and participant.

The chain is assembled from TRBV7-9 and TRBJ2-1; TRBD2 fits 8 bases in the junction. The sample consisted of peripheral blood. This receptor was taken from a man in his sixties or seventies with acute or convalescent COVID-19. The DNA sequence is as follows: TGTGCCAGCAGCCCTAGCGGGTGGGACAATGAGCAGTTCTTC. It is translated as CASSPSGWDNEQFF.